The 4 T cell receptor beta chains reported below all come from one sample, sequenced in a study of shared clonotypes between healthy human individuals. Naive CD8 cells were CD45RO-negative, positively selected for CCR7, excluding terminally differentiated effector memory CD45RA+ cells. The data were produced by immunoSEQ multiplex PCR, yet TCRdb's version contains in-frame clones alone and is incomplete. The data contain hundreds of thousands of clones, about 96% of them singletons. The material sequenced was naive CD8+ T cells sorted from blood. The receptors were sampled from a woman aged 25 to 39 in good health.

The CDR3: CASSPGEKAGGAFF. In nucleotides, the CDR3 is TGTGCCAGCAGCCCGGGGGAAAAGGCTGGGGGAGCTTTCTTT. The chain uses TRBV7-6 and TRBJ1-1; weak D call: TRBD1 (5 bases). The V and J ends lost 5 bases and 10 bases respectively, with 20 bases between them. Germline assignment: CDR1 SGHVS and CDR2 FNYEAQ. The length of the CDR3 is 14 residues.

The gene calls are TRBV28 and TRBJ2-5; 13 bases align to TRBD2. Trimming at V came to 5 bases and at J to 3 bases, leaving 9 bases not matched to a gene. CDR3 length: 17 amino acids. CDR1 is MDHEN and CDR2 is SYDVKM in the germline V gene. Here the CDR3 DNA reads TGTGCCAGCAGTCCCACTAGCGGGAGGGCGTATAAAGAGACCCAGTACTTC. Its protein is CASSPTSGRAYKETQYF.

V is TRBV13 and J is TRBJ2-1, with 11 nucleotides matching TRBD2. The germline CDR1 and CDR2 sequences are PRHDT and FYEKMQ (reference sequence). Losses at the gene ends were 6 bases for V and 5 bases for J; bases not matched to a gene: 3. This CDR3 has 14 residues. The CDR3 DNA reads TGTGCCAGCAGAACTAGCGGGGGCAACAATGAGCAGTTCTTC. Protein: CASRTSGGNNEQFF.

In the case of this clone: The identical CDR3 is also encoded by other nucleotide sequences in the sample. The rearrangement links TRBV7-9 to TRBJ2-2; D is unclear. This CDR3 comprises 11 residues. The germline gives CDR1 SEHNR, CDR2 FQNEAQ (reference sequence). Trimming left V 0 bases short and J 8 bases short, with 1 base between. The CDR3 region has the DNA TGTGCCAGCAGCTTAGCTGGGGAGCTGTTTTTT. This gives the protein CASSLAGELFF.